The sequence of this T cell receptor beta chain was determined in a study of CD8+ T cells in alopecia areata. For this clone: The antigen is not known.

Investigators isolated RNA and reverse transcribed it into cDNA to act as the sequencing template. The repertoire was sequenced with immunoSEQ multiplex PCR; TCRdb's copy has only in-frame clones and lacks some. The repertoire holds roughly 200,000 clones, with around two fifths as singletons. Study conclusions and caveats: In scalp samples, resident alphabeta T cells of normal skin are also sequenced.

Treatment of the sample: oral pan-JAK inhibitor, 5-10 mg twice daily. This TCR was sampled from a human donor with alopecia areata. The input for sequencing was CD4+ T cells sorted from blood, taken around week 31, from a patient treated with tofacitinib.

Here the CDR3 DNA reads TGTGCCAGCAGCTTAGGAGGGGCCCGACAGCCCCAGCATTTT. This codes for CASSLGGARQPQHF. This chain connects TRBV11-2 to TRBJ1-5; possibly TRBD1 for D (5 bases). The CDR3 extends over 14 amino acids. Germline values: CDR1 SGHAT, CDR2 FQNNGV. Trimming left V 1 base short and J 7 bases short, with 11 bases between.